This record covers a single T cell receptor beta chain. This clone came up a few times. The antigen this receptor binds is unknown. Per-base quality was not reported, and no clone a single base away is much larger than it. The entire amount of isolated RNA was reverse transcribed using the High Capacity cDNA Reverse Transcription Kit, so the sequenced TCRB transcripts were expressed ones. Deep immunoSEQ sequencing was applied to naive, central memory and regulatory T cell samples, giving an average of approximately 3.8 million total reads per sample. After sorted cells were lysed in RLT buffer, RNA was extracted with DNase-treated RNeasy Micro or Mini kits, with the choice depending on cell number. To prevent cross-contamination, every cell subset was processed on its own, while patient and healthy donor samples were processed together. TCRB sequences were amplified from cDNA with the immunoSEQ multiplex PCR, producing 87-bp fragments spanning the CDR3 region. Amplicons were sequenced on the Illumina HiSeq platform. On the study's bioinformatics: Synthetic template baselines were used to correct PCR bias computationally, reads within Hamming distance 2 were collapsed, and singletons that could not be merged were discarded. Reads were aligned to IMGT to assign V, D and J genes, CDR3 length, and insertions or deletions at six rearrangement sites. Within each subset, clonotype counts were normalized to sorted cell number, after which true diversity and Gini coefficients were computed with the tcR R package. Repertoire sharing was quantified using the overlap coefficient calculated on TCRB nucleotide sequences. As a proxy for the pre-selection repertoire, out-of-frame TCRB sequences from naive cells were analyzed. TCRdb retrieved this table from immuneACCESS and kept in-frame rearrangements only. Not all clones are present; in checked studies, unresolved V genes account for under half, and no reason is known for the remainder. That table furnishes V, J and clone size, whereas the DNA furnished D and trimming. The sample includes fewer than 300,000 clones, with around 9.9% observed a single time. Approximately 0.015% of the sample is in the top ten clones.

These data are taken from a study of beta chain features in type 1 diabetes (dated by TCRdb to 2016 to 2019). Notes on the research overall: Patients and healthy donors did not differ in mean age, gender distribution, total cell number or subset yield. Regulatory and stem cell-like memory subsets were isolated from only 8 patients and about eight healthy donors, whereas naive and central memory subsets came from all 28 donors. Across all samples, approximately 98,000,000 sorted cells were examined, and cell number per subset correlated strongly with RNA yield. The study compared TCRB repertoires of sorted circulating CD4+ T cell subsets between recently diagnosed type 1 diabetes patients and matched healthy donors.

Results and caveats for the whole study, not just this receptor: Type 1 diabetes patients showed a moderate but significant shortening of TCRB CDR3 length in all four CD4+ subsets. Because cDNA was sequenced instead of genomic DNA, activated cells with high expression could be over-represented, although the groups did not differ in activation or CD3 levels. Only small numbers of individuals were included in the HLA sub-analyses, which left unresolved whether HLA type had any influence on TCRB rearrangement. Naive, central memory and regulatory TCRB repertoires appeared to be more similar among patients than among healthy donors. PCR may preferentially amplify shorter templates, but because patient and control samples were amplified and corrected together, any resulting skew would affect both groups equally. Fewer insertions and more nucleotide deletions at VDJ recombination sites were observed in patients with type 1 diabetes, implying thymic rearrangement abnormalities.

From the cysteine through the phenylalanine, the CDR3 covers 14 amino acids. Left in the record is the CDR3 DNA by itself, 42 bases read in frame from the first base. Between the V and J ends, shortened by 2 bases and 1 base respectively, the junction contains 9 bases. Reading the germline V gene gives CDR1 MNHEY and CDR2 SVGAGI. Each donor gave one peripheral blood draw, approximately 0.11 L on average, collected into heparinised tubes. A BD FACSAria II was used to sort naive, central memory, regulatory and stem cell-like memory CD4+ T cells with a panel that included CD45RO, CCR7, CD25, CD127, CD95 and CD27. A purity above 95% was achieved for all sorted populations. PBMCs were isolated right away by Lymphoprep density gradient centrifugation and were stained directly, without culture. To minimize batch effects, samples were stained and sorted in pairs, one healthy donor with one patient per experiment.

Sequencing was done on a sample of naive CD4+ T cells from blood. The cell subset or site label of this sample denotes: true naive CD4+ T cells. The sequence was obtained from a young man with type 1 diabetes. Recombination connected TRBV6-5 to TRBJ2-7; a tentative D call is TRBD2 (6 bases match). The bases are TGTGCCAGCAGTTACATCGGGGGATCCTACGAGCAGTACTTC. Its protein reads: CASSYIGGSYEQYF.